This TCR beta chain appears in the sequencing data of a study of T cell responses to AZD1222 COVID-19 vaccine (dated by TCRdb to the early 2020s). Background on the whole study: AZD1222 recipients with second doses at about 4 weeks or about 12 weeks were pooled, because spike-specific TCR depth and breadth did not differ between schedules. A total of over 230 trial participants underwent TCR sequencing, of whom approximately 210 received two doses of AZD1222 and 26 received two doses of the MenACWY control vaccine. Trial participants were enrolled into age subgroups of 18-55, 56-69 and 70-plus years, which contained around 150, 28 and 57 TCR-sequenced participants, respectively.

The CDR3 regions of human TCRbeta chains were analyzed by immunosequencing. Concerning the study's data processing: TCRs in the repertoires were compared against a reference library of SARS-CoV-2-specific TCRs that had been generated with the MIRA antigen-specificity platform. Breadth meant the fraction of unique TCRs that were SARS-CoV-2-associated, whereas depth meant the fraction of total T cells that were SARS-CoV-2-associated. Using the MIRA data, every spike-specific TCR was mapped to the spike region that the TCR reacted to and assigned to either a CD4 or a CD8 class. Log10-transformed breadth and depth values were compared by one-way ANOVA with Sidak's multiple comparisons tests. What TCRdb holds here is the immuneACCESS table cut down to in-frame rearrangements. Part of the clones is not present; checked against another copy, under half of the missing clones reflect an unresolved V gene, and the others are unexplained. The D gene and trimming were derived from the DNA, and the V and J assignments and clone size from that table. The sample table records approximately 150,000 clones; 93% of these occur just once. The ten most abundant clones make up about 5% of the sample.

About this clone itself: Its antigen has not been determined. There are no base qualities to consult, and no much larger clone falls within one base.

The paper's findings and limits, for the study overall: CD4 TCRs associated with the vaccine covered the entire spike protein, and the dominant responses were in regions 160-218 and 743-854. Participants were mostly white British, with more females than males. The authors suggested clonal diversity may have been underestimated. Because no samples from the day 14 peak response were available, repertoires could be characterized only after the peak T cell response. After two AZD1222 doses, spike-specific TCR breadth and depth were significantly higher than at day 0 and than in MenACWY recipients. Only five or six AZD1222 recipients were SARS-CoV-2 seropositive at baseline, limiting conclusions about previously exposed vaccinees. In the small 56-69-year group, the increase in depth fell short of significance, most likely because of low power. Epitopes outside the regions mutated in the B.1.351 and B.1.1.7 variants were reportedly recognized by nearly half of the unique spike-specific TCRs.

The sample's time point label, in plain terms: baseline before first vaccination. The vaccinee samples were drawn from two UK trials, COV001 and COV002, one of which was a single-blind randomized controlled phase 2/3 trial testing AZD1222 (ChAdOx1 nCoV-19) in healthy adults. For TCRbeta chain sequencing, PBMC samples from trial participants were taken at day 0 and at day 28 after the second dose. The CDR1 and CDR2 encoded by the germline V gene are SGHTA and FQGNSA. The CDR3 runs 14 residues from the cysteine to the phenylalanine. The entry retains the CDR3 DNA only, 42 bases that are in frame from base 1. V is pared back by 3 bases and J by 2 bases, with 11 bases lying between the germline termini.

The chain was built from TRBV7-2 and TRBJ2-7; D gene: possibly TRBD1, on 6 matching bases. The material sequenced was peripheral blood, taken on day 0 of AZD1222 vaccination. This receptor was taken from an adult in good health. CDR3 sequence: CASSFGRQAYEQYF. The nucleotide sequence reads as follows: TGTGCCAGCAGCTTCGGGCGACAGGCCTACGAGCAGTACTTC.